This T cell receptor (beta chain) comes out of a study of blood T cell repertoires in COVID-19. TCRdb keeps only in-frame clones here, not all; method: immunoSEQ multiplex PCR. The sample has around 170,000 clones; roughly 90% are singletons. The germline V gene has CDR1 MNHEY and CDR2 SMNVEV (reference sequence). The CDR3 covers 14 residues. Trimming shortened V by 7 bases and J by 3 bases, and 15 bases separated the two germline ends. The sample comprised peripheral blood. The rearrangement uses TRBV27 and TRBJ1-2; unclear D gene. This clonotype originated in a woman in her sixties or seventies with acute or convalescent COVID-19. The chain's CDR3 is CASKGSGRHYGYTF. The CDR3 DNA reads TGTGCCAGCAAGGGTTCGGGAAGGCACTATGGCTACACCTTC.